This T cell receptor beta chain was documented in a study of cytomegalovirus exposure and HLA in healthy donors. Broader study findings: In a later analysis, TCR association rates varied by HLA locus: DRB1 most, HLA-C fewest. Most likely, a cluster of highly shared sequence variants arose as a sequencing artifact. Per a later analysis, HLA-associated TCR beta chains showed more clonal expansion than other, equally common TCR beta chains.

Per germline, CDR1 SEHNR and CDR2 FQNEAQ (reference sequence). The length of the CDR3 is 15 residues. V was clipped by 5 bases and J by 5 bases, with 18 bases between them. For this clone: Its target is unknown.

Use of 60 Vbeta and 13 Jbeta primers characterized the PCR. Profiled with immunoSEQ multiplex PCR; TCRdb holds only in-frame clones, not every one. In the table there are 150,000 or so clones, 80% of which are singletons. The sequencing input was PBMCs. J is TRBJ2-5 and V is TRBV7-9, with D tentatively TRBD2 (5 bases). The sequence was obtained from a woman aged 40 to 55 in good health and CMV-seropositive. This chain's CDR3 is CASSAPAGSVETQYF. DNA for the CDR3: TGTGCCAGCAGCGCCCCGGCGGGTAGCGTCGAGACCCAGTACTTC.